This T cell receptor beta chain is drawn from a study of blood T cell repertoires in COVID-19. Study-wide context: Italy, Spain and the United States were the sources of the convalescent and acute COVID-19 samples.

This clone was found a few times. V gave up 0 bases and J gave up 8 bases, with 13 bases separating them. The CDR3 consists of 14 residues. Germline assignment: CDR1 LGHDT and CDR2 YNNKEL (reference sequence). Data came from immunoSEQ multiplex PCR; TCRdb stores just in-frame clones and leaves some out. The sample carries just over 350,000 clones, approximately 86% recorded once. The sequenced sample was peripheral blood. This chain links TRBV3-1 (or the pseudogene TRBV3-2) with TRBJ1-2, with D maybe TRBD1 (5 bases). This receptor was taken from a woman between 55 and 75 years old with COVID-19, enrolled during active disease. This chain's CDR3 is CASSQEWQGNGYTF. In nucleotides, the CDR3 is TGTGCCAGCAGCCAAGAGTGGCAGGGCAACGGCTACACCTTC.